The entry below describes one T cell receptor beta chain. This clonotype was seen many times. Its antigen remains unidentified. Base qualities are missing; no much larger clone stands one base away. The data were obtained in a study of early T cells in non-severe SARS-CoV-2 infection (dated by TCRdb to about 2021). Broadly, across the study: Because TCR sequencing relied on bulk RNA taken from unsorted whole blood, pairing of alpha and beta chains was not possible. The paper's findings and limits, for the study overall: Matching against VDJdb was skewed toward anti-spike CD8 responses, likely underestimated virus-specific expansions, and missed private and CD4 specificities.

This was a case-control study nested in a cohort of healthcare workers in London, UK, who had nasopharyngeal swab PCR tests and blood samples taken every week. Healthcare workers were recruited between 23 and 31 March 2020, during the week of the UK lockdown, and were followed weekly for up to about 15 weeks. Library preparation employed 5' RACE. The sequencing machine was a NextSeq 500. To correct for sequencing error and PCR bias, the TCR library protocol tagged individual cDNA molecules with unique molecular identifiers. Both TCR alpha and beta chains were sequenced, and tight co-correlation was observed between alpha and beta sequence abundances in each sample. The paper's processing steps were these. V gene, J gene and CDR3 annotation of TCR sequences was performed with Decombinator V4. TCRs were defined as expanded if a significant change between any two time points was detected under a Poisson model with p below 0.0001. TCR abundances were normalised to the total number of TCRs sequenced per sample and were expressed as counts per million. TRAV1-2 paired with TRAJ12, TRAJ20 or TRAJ33 defined MAIT TCRs, while TRAV10 paired with TRAJ18 defined iNKT TCRs. VDJdb, accessed 1 November 2021, was searched for CMV, EBV and SARS-CoV-2 annotated TCRs, excluding TCRs annotated for multiple antigens. The public reads were run again by TCRdb, first through fastp at Q25 and then through MiXCR, and only productive beta chains were kept. Identical CDR3 protein sequences are pooled into one entry, listed with their most common genes and DNA. For this entry, the V and J calls and clone size follow TCRdb and not the study's own pipeline. In this sample the table shows approximately 70,000 distinct CDR3 sequences, roughly an eighth of which occur a single time. The top ten clonotypes cover 5.7% of the sample.

The junction carries 8 bases between V and J, which are trimmed by 1 base and 0 bases respectively. The germline V gene encodes CDR1 SGHDT and CDR2 YYEEEE. There are 15 amino acids in the CDR3, from cysteine to phenylalanine inclusive. Left in the record is the CDR3 DNA by itself, 45 bases read in frame from the first base. The TCR sequence derives from an adult who was a healthcare worker with PCR-confirmed SARS-CoV-2 infection or an uninfected control (not recorded which). The sequence joins TRBV5-6 to TRBJ2-1; the D gene is not confidently resolved. The specimen comprised whole blood, sampled at baseline. The bases are TGTGCCAGCAGCTTGCTTAGCCACTCCTACAATGAGCAGTTCTTC. This gives the protein CASSLLSHSYNEQFF.